Listed below are T cell receptor beta chains from one sample, sequenced in a study of CXCR4 blockade with PD-1 therapy in pancreatic cancer. Clones were read by immunoSEQ multiplex PCR, and TCRdb kept only the in-frame ones, dropping some. This sample has roughly 18,000 clones; around 70% occur once, and the top ten carry approximately 6%. Sequenced sample: tumor tissue. Source of these receptors: a human donor with pancreatic ductal adenocarcinoma. Both conserved end residues are part of each CDR3. The D gene is left open where the match is weak. Where a row states a size, it is once, few, many or the class of an expanded clone; other rows omit it.

D	V	size	J	CDR3	DNA
TRBD2	TRBV28	once	TRBJ2-3	CASRAYLRREGTDTQYF	TGTGCCAGCAGGGCCTACCTGAGGCGGGAGGGCACAGATACGCAGTATTTT
-	TRBV15	-	TRBJ1-2	CATSRDQWGTLDGYTF	TGTGCCACCAGCAGAGATCAATGGGGGACGTTGGATGGCTACACCTTC
-	TRBV11-3	-	TRBJ2-2	CASSLGGPVGELFF	TGTGCCAGCAGCTTAGGCGGGCCGGTCGGGGAGCTGTTTTTT
TRBD1	TRBV19	-	TRBJ1-4	CASRPGTGWPEKLFF	TGTGCCAGTAGACCGGGGACAGGGTGGCCTGAAAAACTGTTTTTT
-	TRBV19	-	TRBJ2-2	CASSIPGVLPNTGELFF	TGTGCCAGTAGTATCCCGGGGGTCCTCCCGAACACCGGGGAGCTGTTTTTT
-	TRBV6-8	-	TRBJ1-1	CAISGGVNGPNTEAFF	TGTGCCATCAGTGGAGGGGTTAACGGACCGAACACTGAAGCTTTCTTT
-	TRBV11-3	few	TRBJ1-6	CASSPPDGNNSPLHF	TGTGCCAGCAGCCCTCCGGACGGGAATAATTCACCCCTCCACTTT
TRBD1	TRBV28	-	TRBJ2-1	CASGQGTYYNEQFF	TGTGCCAGCGGACAGGGGACTTACTACAATGAGCAGTTCTTC
-	TRBV19	-	TRBJ2-4	CASSITGQAKNIQYF	TGTGCCAGTAGTATCACGGGCCAAGCCAAAAACATTCAGTACTTC
-	TRBV19	-	TRBJ1-2	CASNTGYGYTF	TGTGCCAGTAATACGGGATATGGCTACACCTTC
TRBD1	TRBV18	-	TRBJ1-1	CASSPGAGGWGTEAFF	TGTGCTAGCTCACCGGGGGCAGGGGGCTGGGGCACTGAAGCTTTCTTT
-	TRBV6-8	-	TRBJ2-3	CASSYGRTSDTQYF	TGTGCCAGCAGTTACGGTCGCACATCCGATACGCAGTATTTT
-	TRBV25-1	-	TRBJ2-1	CASRGSSSYNEQFF	TGTGCCAGCAGAGGGTCAAGCTCCTACAATGAGCAGTTCTTC
TRBD1	TRBV7-6	-	TRBJ2-7	CASSWTPQGNEQYF	TGTGCCAGCAGCTGGACCCCACAGGGGAACGAGCAGTACTTC
-	TRBV19	-	TRBJ2-1	CASTQAGSYNEQFF	TGTGCCAGTACCCAGGCCGGGTCCTACAATGAGCAGTTCTTC
-	TRBV2	-	TRBJ2-1	CASSVASTYNEQFF	TGTGCCAGCAGTGTTGCTAGTACCTACAATGAGCAGTTCTTC
TRBD2	TRBV15	few	TRBJ2-1	CATTSLAGDYYNEQFF	TGTGCCACCACCTCCTTGGCGGGAGACTACTACAATGAGCAGTTCTTC
TRBD1	TRBV29-1	-	TRBJ1-2	CSARGQDQNGYTF	TGCAGCGCCCGGGGACAGGATCAAAATGGCTACACCTTC
TRBD1	TRBV11-1	-	TRBJ2-2	CASSLDWTGKGELGELFF	TGTGCCAGCAGCTTAGACTGGACAGGGAAGGGGGAATTGGGGGAGCTGTTTTTT
TRBD1	TRBV27	-	TRBJ1-4	CATSDGSGGYEKLFF	TGTGCCACCAGTGATGGCTCAGGGGGCTATGAAAAACTGTTTTTT
TRBD1	TRBV11-3	-	TRBJ1-3	CASSSDRAGNTIYF	TGTGCCAGCAGCTCGGACAGGGCCGGAAACACCATATATTTT
TRBD2	TRBV19	once	TRBJ2-1	CASSIDGAGGNEQFF	TGTGCCAGTAGTATAGATGGAGCGGGAGGGAATGAGCAGTTCTTC
TRBD2	TRBV14	-	TRBJ2-2	CASSQQAGGIGELFF	TGTGCCAGCAGCCAACAGGCGGGAGGAATCGGGGAGCTGTTTTTT
-	TRBV28	once	TRBJ1-4	CASKPGGGIVAEKLFF	TGTGCCAGCAAACCGGGAGGGGGGATAGTGGCGGAAAAACTGTTTTTT
TRBD1	TRBV18	-	TRBJ1-1	CASSPGRDRRNTEAFF	TGTGCCAGCTCACCAGGCCGGGACAGGAGGAACACTGAAGCTTTCTTT
TRBD1	TRBV28	-	TRBJ1-4	CASSPTGTVNEKLFF	TGTGCCAGCAGTCCAACCGGGACAGTTAATGAAAAACTGTTTTTT
-	TRBV18	few	TRBJ1-1	CASSRVGVSTEAFF	TGTGCCAGCTCACGAGTTGGGGTTAGCACTGAAGCTTTCTTT
TRBD2	TRBV18	-	TRBJ2-6	CASSPGGAGANVLTF	TGTGCCAGCTCACCAGGGGGGGCTGGGGCCAACGTCCTGACTTTC
-	TRBV11-3	few	TRBJ1-2	CASSLQGMSNYGYTF	TGTGCCAGCAGCCTGCAGGGGATGAGTAACTATGGCTACACCTTC
-	TRBV5-1	-	TRBJ1-1	CASSRGRQDTEAFF	TGCGCCAGCAGCAGGGGTAGGCAGGACACTGAAGCTTTCTTT
-	TRBV19	-	TRBJ2-5	CASTDPRDRETQYF	TGTGCCAGTACTGACCCCAGGGACCGAGAGACCCAGTACTTC
-	TRBV19	-	TRBJ2-5	CASSLRSGSQETQYF	TGTGCCAGTAGTCTCCGTTCAGGGAGCCAAGAAACCCAGTACTTC
-	TRBV19	-	TRBJ2-7	CASSKGIYEQYF	TGTGCCAGTAGTAAGGGGATCTACGAGCAGTACTTC
-	TRBV19	-	TRBJ1-1	CASSIGAPNTEAFF	TGTGCCAGTAGTATCGGAGCACCGAACACTGAAGCTTTCTTT